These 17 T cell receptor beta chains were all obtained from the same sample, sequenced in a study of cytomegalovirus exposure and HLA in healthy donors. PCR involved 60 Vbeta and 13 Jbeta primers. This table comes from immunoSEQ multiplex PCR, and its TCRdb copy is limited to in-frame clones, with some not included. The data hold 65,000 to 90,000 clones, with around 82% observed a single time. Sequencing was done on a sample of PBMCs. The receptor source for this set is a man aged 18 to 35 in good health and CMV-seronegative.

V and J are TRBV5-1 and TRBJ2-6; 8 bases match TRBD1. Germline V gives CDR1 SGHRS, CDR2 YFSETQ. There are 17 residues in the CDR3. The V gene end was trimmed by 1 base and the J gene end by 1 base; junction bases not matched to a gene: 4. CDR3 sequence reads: CASSLRTGLSGANVLTF. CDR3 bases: TGCGCCAGCAGCTTGAGGACAGGGTTGTCTGGGGCCAACGTCCTGACTTTC.

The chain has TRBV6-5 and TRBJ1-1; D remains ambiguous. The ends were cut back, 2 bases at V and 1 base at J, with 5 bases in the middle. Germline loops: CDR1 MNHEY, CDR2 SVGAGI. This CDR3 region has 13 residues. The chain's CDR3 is CASSYGRNTEAFF. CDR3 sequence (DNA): TGTGCCAGCAGTTACGGCAGGAACACTGAAGCTTTCTTT.

CDR3 nucleotides: TGCGCCAGCAGTGAGGCGGAAGTGAACACTGAAGCTTTCTTT. Translating it yields CASSEAEVNTEAFF. This chain joins TRBV5-1 and TRBJ1-1; no firm D call. The CDR3 has 14 amino acids. Per the germline V gene, CDR1 is SGHRS and CDR2 is YFSETQ. V was pared by 5 bases and J by 0 bases, with 11 bases between.

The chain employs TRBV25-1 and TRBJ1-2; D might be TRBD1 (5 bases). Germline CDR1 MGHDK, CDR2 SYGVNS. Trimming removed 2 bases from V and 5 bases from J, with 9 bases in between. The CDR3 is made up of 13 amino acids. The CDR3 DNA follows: TGTGCCAGCAGTGAAACGGGGGTTTATGGCTACACCTTC. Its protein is CASSETGVYGYTF.

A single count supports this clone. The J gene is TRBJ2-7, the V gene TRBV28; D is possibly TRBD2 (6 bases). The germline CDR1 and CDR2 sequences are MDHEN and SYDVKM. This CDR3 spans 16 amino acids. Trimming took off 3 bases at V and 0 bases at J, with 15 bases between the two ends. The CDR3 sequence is CASSFAIPGSSYEQYF. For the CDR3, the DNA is TGTGCCAGCAGTTTTGCGATCCCCGGGAGCTCCTACGAGCAGTACTTC.

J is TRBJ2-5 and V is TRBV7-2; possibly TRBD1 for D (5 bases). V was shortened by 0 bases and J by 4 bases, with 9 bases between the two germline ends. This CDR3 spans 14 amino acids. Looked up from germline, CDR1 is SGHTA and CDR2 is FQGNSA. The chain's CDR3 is CASSLASRGETQYF. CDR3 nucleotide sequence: TGTGCCAGCAGCTTAGCAAGTAGGGGAGAGACCCAGTACTTC.

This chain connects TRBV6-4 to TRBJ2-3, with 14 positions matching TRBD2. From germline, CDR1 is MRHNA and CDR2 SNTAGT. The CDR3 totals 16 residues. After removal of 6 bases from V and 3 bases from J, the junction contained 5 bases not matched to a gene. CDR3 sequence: CASSAGTSGRTDTQYF. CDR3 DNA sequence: TGTGCCAGCAGCGCCGGGACTAGCGGGAGAACAGATACGCAGTATTTT.

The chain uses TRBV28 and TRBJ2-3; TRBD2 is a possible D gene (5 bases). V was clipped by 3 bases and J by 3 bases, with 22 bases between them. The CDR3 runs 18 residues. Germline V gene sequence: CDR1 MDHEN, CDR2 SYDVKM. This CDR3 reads CASSFGGSHTLRTDTQYF. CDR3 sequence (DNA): TGTGCCAGCAGTTTTGGCGGGTCACACACCTTACGAACAGATACGCAGTATTTT. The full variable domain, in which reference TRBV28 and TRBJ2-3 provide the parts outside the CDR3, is DVKVTQSSRYLVKRTGEKVFLECVQDMDHENMFWYRQDPGLGLRLIYFSYDVKMKEKGDIPEGYSVSREKKERFSLILESASTNQTSMYLCASSFGGSHTLRTDTQYFGPGTRLTVL.

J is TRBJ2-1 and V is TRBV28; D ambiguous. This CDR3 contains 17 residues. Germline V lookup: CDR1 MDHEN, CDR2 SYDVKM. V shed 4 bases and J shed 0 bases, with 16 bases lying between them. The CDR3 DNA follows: TGTGCCAGCAGTTCAACTCTACGCCAAAGCTCCTACAATGAGCAGTTCTTC. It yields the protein CASSSTLRQSSYNEQFF. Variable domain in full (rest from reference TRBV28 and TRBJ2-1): DVKVTQSSRYLVKRTGEKVFLECVQDMDHENMFWYRQDPGLGLRLIYFSYDVKMKEKGDIPEGYSVSREKKERFSLILESASTNQTSMYLCASSSTLRQSSYNEQFFGPGTRLTVL.

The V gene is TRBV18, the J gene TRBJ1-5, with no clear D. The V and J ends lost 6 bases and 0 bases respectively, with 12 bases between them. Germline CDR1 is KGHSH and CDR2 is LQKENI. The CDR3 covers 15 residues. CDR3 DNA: TGTGCCAGCTCCCCGGACTTAAATAGCAATCAGCCCCAGCATTTT. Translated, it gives CASSPDLNSNQPQHF.

CDR3 residues: CASSYTGAGEKLFF. The DNA of the CDR3 is TGTGCCAGCAGTTACACAGGGGCGGGAGAAAAACTGTTTTTT. This sequence joins TRBV28 and TRBJ1-4; 7 nucleotides line up with TRBD1. V dropped 4 bases and J dropped 8; count of bases not matched to a gene: 7. Germline V gene sequence: CDR1 MDHEN, CDR2 SYDVKM. This CDR3 region has 14 residues. Drawing the rest from reference TRBV28 and TRBJ1-4, the complete variable domain is DVKVTQSSRYLVKRTGEKVFLECVQDMDHENMFWYRQDPGLGLRLIYFSYDVKMKEKGDIPEGYSVSREKKERFSLILESASTNQTSMYLCASSYTGAGEKLFFGSGTQLSVL.

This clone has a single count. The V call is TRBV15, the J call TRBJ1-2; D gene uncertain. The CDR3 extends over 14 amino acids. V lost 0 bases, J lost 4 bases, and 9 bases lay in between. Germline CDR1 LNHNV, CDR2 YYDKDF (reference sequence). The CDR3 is CATSREGAVYGYTF. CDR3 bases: TGTGCCACCAGCAGAGAAGGAGCAGTCTATGGCTACACCTTC.

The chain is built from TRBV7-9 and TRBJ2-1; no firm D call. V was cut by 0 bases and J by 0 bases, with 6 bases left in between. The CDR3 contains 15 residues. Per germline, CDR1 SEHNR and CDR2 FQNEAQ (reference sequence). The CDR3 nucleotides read TGTGCCAGCAGCTTAGCAACTTACTCCTACAATGAGCAGTTCTTC. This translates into CASSLATYSYNEQFF.

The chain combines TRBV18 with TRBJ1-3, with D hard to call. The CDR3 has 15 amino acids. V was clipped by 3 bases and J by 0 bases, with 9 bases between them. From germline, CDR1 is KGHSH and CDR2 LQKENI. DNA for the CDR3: TGTGCCAGCTCACCCCAGAGCGACTCTGGAAACACCATATATTTT. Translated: CASSPQSDSGNTIYF.

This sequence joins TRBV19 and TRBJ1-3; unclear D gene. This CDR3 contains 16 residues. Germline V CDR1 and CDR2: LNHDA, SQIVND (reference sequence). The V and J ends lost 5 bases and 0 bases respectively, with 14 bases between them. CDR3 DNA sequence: TGTGCCAGTAGTTCACGAGCCGGGGACTCTGGAAACACCATATATTTT. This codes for CASSSRAGDSGNTIYF.

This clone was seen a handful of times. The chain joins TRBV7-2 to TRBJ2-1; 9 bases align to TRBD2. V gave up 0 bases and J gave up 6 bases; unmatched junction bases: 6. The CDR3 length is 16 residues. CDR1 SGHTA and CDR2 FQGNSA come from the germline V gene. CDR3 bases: TGTGCCAGCAGCTTAGCCGGACTAGCGAGATCCAATGAGCAGTTCTTC. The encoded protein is CASSLAGLARSNEQFF.

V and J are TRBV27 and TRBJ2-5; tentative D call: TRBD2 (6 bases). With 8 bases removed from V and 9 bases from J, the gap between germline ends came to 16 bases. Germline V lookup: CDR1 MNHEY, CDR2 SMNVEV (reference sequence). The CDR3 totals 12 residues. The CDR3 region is CASVAGSGAQYF. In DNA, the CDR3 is TGTGCCAGCGTGGCAGGTTCGGGGGCCCAGTACTTC.